The TCR beta chain described here comes from a study of blood T cell repertoires in COVID-19. The method was immunoSEQ multiplex PCR; TCRdb's version includes in-frame clones alone and lacks a portion of them. The table includes some 270,000 clones, under 95% detected once. V lost 0 bases to trimming and J lost 1 base, with 9 bases between them. This CDR3 has 15 residues. Germline V gives CDR1 MNHNY, CDR2 SVGAGI (reference sequence). The chain recombines TRBV6-6 with TRBJ1-2, with D possibly matching TRBD1 (5 bases). Sequenced input: PBMCs or T cells enriched from blood (not recorded which). The sequence was collected from a middle-aged man who had been exposed to COVID-19. The CDR3 DNA sequence: TGTGCCAGCAGTTACTCCGACAGACTTAACTATGGCTACACCTTC. It translates to CASSYSDRLNYGYTF.